This section outlines one T cell receptor (beta chain) sequence together with its context. What it recognizes is unknown. The sample originates from a study of response to subunit inactivated influenza vaccine. Broader study findings: Each seasonal influenza vaccination, the authors suggested, recruits few new T cells.

A single record per CDR3 protein comes from TCRdb applying MiXCR to the RT-PCR reads. The sample has 500,000 to 750,000 distinct CDR3 sequences, 12% to 15% seen once. The sequencing used PBMCs from blood, collected 11 to 12 days after vaccination. The receptor comes from a man in his fifties who received an inactivated influenza vaccine.

CDR3 loop: CAWRRQGNPYEQYF. DNA for the CDR3: TGTGCCTGGAGAAGACAGGGAAACCCCTACGAGCAGTACTTC. The chain couples TRBV30 to TRBJ2-7; 7 bases align to TRBD1. With V trimmed by 3 bases and J by 2 bases, 7 bases remained unmatched. The CDR3 is 14 amino acids. CDR1 is GTSNPN and CDR2 is SVGIG in the germline V gene (reference sequence).